This is a list of T cell receptor beta chains from one sample in a study of T cell responses to AZD1222 COVID-19 vaccine. Method: immunoSEQ multiplex PCR; TCRdb's copy keeps in-frame clones and lacks some. The sample yields about 180,000 clones, approximately 86% seen once. Specimen: peripheral blood, collected 28 days after the second AZD1222 dose. The receptors originated from an adult who received the AZD1222 COVID-19 vaccine. Each CDR3 is given with its conserved first and last residue. The D gene is left open where the match is weak. For some rows the clone size is stated as once, few or many, or as a class when expanded; others skip it.

TRBJ2-5	TRBD1	.	TRBV7-2	CASSSTGQGTGAQYF	TGTGCCAGCAGCTCCACCGGACAGGGGACGGGGGCCCAGTACTTC
TRBJ2-7	.	.	TRBV9	CASSPLHKEQHEQYF	TGTGCCAGCAGCCCCCTCCACAAAGAGCAGCACGAGCAGTACTTC
TRBJ2-7	TRBD1	few	TRBV7-2	CASSGVRTGGSEQYF	TGTGCCAGCAGCGGGGTACGGACAGGGGGCTCCGAGCAGTACTTC
TRBJ2-1	TRBD2	.	TRBV19	CASSTPGLAGVFRVNEQFF	TGTGCCAGTAGTACTCCGGGACTAGCGGGGGTCTTCCGGGTGAATGAGCAGTTCTTC
TRBJ1-1	.	.	TRBV30	CAWSVSGPGTEAFF	TGTGCCTGGAGTGTATCGGGGCCCGGCACTGAAGCTTTCTTT
TRBJ1-3	TRBD1	.	TRBV9	CASSSGGGGNTIYF	TGTGCCAGCAGCTCAGGGGGAGGAGGAAACACCATATATTTT
TRBJ2-7	TRBD1	.	TRBV5-1	CASSFRDRVYF	TGCGCCAGCAGCTTTCGGGACAGGGTGTACTTC
TRBJ2-1	TRBD1	.	TRBV2	CASSGFLTGTNEQFF	TGTGCCAGCAGTGGCTTCTTGACAGGGACGAATGAGCAGTTCTTC
TRBJ1-1	.	.	TRBV3-1/TRBV3-2	CASSPGRSTEAFF	TGTGCCAGCAGCCCCGGTAGGTCGACTGAAGCTTTCTTT
TRBJ2-5	.	.	TRBV28	CASKKGGSETQYF	TGTGCCAGCAAGAAGGGGGGATCGGAGACCCAGTACTTC
TRBJ1-1	.	.	TRBV7-3	CASSSTGTMKTEAFF	TGTGCCAGCAGCTCTACAGGGACGATGAAGACTGAAGCTTTCTTT
TRBJ1-2	.	.	TRBV3-1/TRBV3-2	CASSHPLEGHGGYTF	TGTGCCAGCAGCCACCCCCTTGAGGGGCACGGTGGCTACACCTTC
TRBJ1-3	TRBD1	.	TRBV5-1	CASSQEMTGRNTIYF	TGCGCCAGCAGCCAAGAAATGACAGGGAGAAACACCATATATTTT
TRBJ1-2	.	.	TRBV27	CASSWGGPNYGYTF	TGTGCCAGCAGTTGGGGGGGGCCAAACTATGGCTACACCTTC
TRBJ2-1	.	.	TRBV5-1	CASSLGGNRVYYNEQFF	TGCGCCAGCAGCTTGGGAGGGAACAGGGTTTACTACAATGAGCAGTTCTTC
TRBJ2-7	TRBD2	.	TRBV7-8	CASSLAKRAGGGEQYF	TGTGCCAGCAGCTTAGCAAAGAGGGCGGGAGGCGGGGAGCAGTACTTC
TRBJ1-1	.	once	TRBV6-5	CASSYSKGTGAEAFF	TGTGCCAGCAGTTACTCGAAAGGGACCGGGGCTGAAGCTTTCTTT
TRBJ2-5	TRBD2	.	TRBV7-8	CASSRSGKETQYF	TGTGCCAGCAGCCGAAGCGGGAAAGAGACCCAGTACTTC
TRBJ2-3	TRBD1	.	TRBV5-1	CASSPGGQGVSDTQYF	TGCGCCAGCAGCCCCGGCGGACAGGGGGTCTCAGATACGCAGTATTTT
TRBJ1-5	.	.	TRBV30	CAWTDGGNQPQHF	TGTGCCTGGACTGACGGGGGCAATCAGCCCCAGCATTTT
TRBJ2-2	.	once	TRBV7-3	CASSLSSVDTGELFF	TGTGCCAGCAGCTTAAGTAGCGTAGACACCGGGGAGCTGTTTTTT
TRBJ2-7	.	.	TRBV28	CASRVSLREQYF	TGTGCCAGCAGGGTCAGCCTACGAGAGCAGTACTTC
TRBJ2-7	TRBD1	.	TRBV6-6	CASSPEDRLYEQYF	TGTGCCAGCAGTCCGGAGGACAGGCTCTACGAGCAGTACTTC
TRBJ2-2	TRBD1	once	TRBV5-1	CASTGTVNTGELFF	TGCGCCAGCACAGGGACAGTTAACACCGGGGAGCTGTTTTTT
TRBJ2-7	.	.	TRBV5-1	CASSPDGSQGEDEQYF	TGCGCCAGCAGCCCCGATGGGAGCCAGGGAGAGGACGAGCAGTACTTC
TRBJ2-1	TRBD1	.	TRBV6-5	CASSRDRGRYEQFF	TGTGCCAGCAGTCGGGACAGGGGTAGGTATGAGCAGTTCTTC
TRBJ2-2	TRBD2	.	TRBV13	CASSLEGLAGGPGTGELFF	TGTGCCAGCAGCCTAGAAGGACTAGCGGGGGGGCCAGGCACCGGGGAGCTGTTTTTT
TRBJ1-3	.	.	TRBV18	CASSPDQARGANTIYF	TGTGCCAGCTCACCAGATCAGGCCCGAGGGGCGAACACCATATATTTT
TRBJ2-3	TRBD1	.	TRBV7-2	CASSWTGGTDTQYF	TGTGCCAGCAGCTGGACAGGGGGCACAGATACGCAGTATTTT
TRBJ1-2	.	.	TRBV30	CAWSVHESAQSF	TGTGCCTGGAGTGTACATGAAAGTGCACAATCTTTC
TRBJ2-4	TRBD2	.	TRBV5-1	CASSAAGTSGIGSGKNIQYF	TGCGCCAGCAGCGCAGCCGGGACTAGCGGTATCGGGAGTGGCAAAAACATTCAGTACTTC
TRBJ2-2	.	.	TRBV19	CASSIRVGELFF	TGTGCCAGTAGTATAAGGGTCGGGGAGCTGTTTTTT
TRBJ2-7	.	.	TRBV30	CAWSKSASGYEQYF	TGTGCCTGGAGTAAGTCAGCCTCCGGGTACGAGCAGTACTTC
TRBJ1-4	.	.	TRBV6-5	CASSYVGAEKLFF	TGTGCCAGCAGTTACGTGGGGGCTGAAAAACTGTTTTTT
TRBJ2-7	TRBD1	.	TRBV23-1	CASSQATGSHEQYF	TGCGCCAGCAGTCAAGCGACAGGGTCCCACGAGCAGTACTTC
TRBJ2-7	.	few	TRBV7-2	CASSFGASSYEQYF	TGTGCCAGCAGCTTCGGGGCAAGCTCCTACGAGCAGTACTTC
TRBJ1-1	.	.	TRBV15	CATRLRRNTEAFF	TGTGCCACCCGTTTGCGGCGGAACACTGAAGCTTTCTTT
TRBJ1-6	TRBD1	.	TRBV18	CASSPPTGGSPLHF	TGTGCCAGCTCACCACCAACAGGGGGTTCACCCCTCCACTTT
TRBJ2-2	TRBD1	.	TRBV6-5	CALEKGGRVGELFF	TGTGCCCTCGAAAAAGGGGGCCGGGTCGGGGAGCTGTTTTTT
TRBJ2-2	TRBD1	.	TRBV19	CASSIKTGGRGTGELFF	TGTGCCAGTAGTATAAAGACAGGGGGCCGTGGCACCGGGGAGCTGTTTTTT
TRBJ2-1	.	.	TRBV19	CASSMEDFNYNEQFF	TGTGCCAGTAGTATGGAGGACTTCAATTACAATGAGCAGTTCTTC
TRBJ2-5	.	.	TRBV7-2	CASSARSGRETQYF	TGTGCCAGCAGCGCCCGGTCAGGGAGAGAGACCCAGTACTTC
TRBJ2-3	.	.	TRBV6-5	CASSYSGTAGYF	TGTGCCAGCAGTTACTCCGGGACCGCCGGGTATTTT
TRBJ1-5	.	.	TRBV30	CAWSTIQSNQPQHF	TGTGCCTGGAGTACCATTCAGAGCAATCAGCCCCAGCATTTT
TRBJ2-1	.	.	TRBV5-5	CASSLSGGPLNEQFF	TGTGCCAGCAGCTTGTCCGGTGGACCTTTAAATGAGCAGTTCTTC
TRBJ2-7	.	.	TRBV6-5	CASKGGATYEQYF	TGTGCCAGCAAGGGGGGCGCGACCTACGAGCAGTACTTC
TRBJ2-7	.	.	TRBV2	CASSEAPPAITGTYQQYF	TGTGCCAGCAGTGAAGCGCCCCCGGCGATAACCGGGACTTATCAGCAGTACTTC
TRBJ1-6	.	.	TRBV15	CATSRDSRGGAGNSPLHF	TGTGCCACCAGCAGAGATAGTCGTGGGGGGGCAGGTAATTCACCCCTCCACTTT
TRBJ2-2	.	.	TRBV5-1	CASTIGLRNTGELFF	TGCGCCAGCACCATAGGCTTGCGTAACACCGGGGAGCTGTTTTTT
TRBJ2-7	TRBD1	.	TRBV29-1	CSVAWDRGSSYEQYF	TGCAGCGTTGCCTGGGACAGGGGATCCTCCTACGAGCAGTACTTC
TRBJ2-1	.	.	TRBV5-4	CASRRDSYNEQFF	TGTGCCAGCAGGAGGGATAGCTACAATGAGCAGTTCTTC
TRBJ2-1	TRBD2	.	TRBV11-2	CASSLGIAGLVIEQFF	TGTGCCAGCAGCTTAGGGATCGCGGGACTAGTAATTGAGCAGTTCTTC
TRBJ1-1	TRBD1	.	TRBV7-9	CASSPTGGGGTEAFF	TGTGCCAGCAGTCCGACAGGGGGCGGCGGCACTGAAGCTTTCTTT